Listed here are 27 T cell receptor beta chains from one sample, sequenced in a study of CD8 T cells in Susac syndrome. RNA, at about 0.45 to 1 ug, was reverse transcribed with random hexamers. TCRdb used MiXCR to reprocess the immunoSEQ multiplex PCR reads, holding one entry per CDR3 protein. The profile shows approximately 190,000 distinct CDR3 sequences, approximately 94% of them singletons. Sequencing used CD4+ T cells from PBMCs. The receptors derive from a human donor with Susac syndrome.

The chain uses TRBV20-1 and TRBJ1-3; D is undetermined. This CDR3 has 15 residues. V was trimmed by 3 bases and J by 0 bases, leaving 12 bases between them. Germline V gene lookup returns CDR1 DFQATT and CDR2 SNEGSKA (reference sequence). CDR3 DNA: TGCAGTGCTAGGCCCGAGGAGTTCTCTGGAAACACCATATATTTT. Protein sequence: CSARPEEFSGNTIYF.

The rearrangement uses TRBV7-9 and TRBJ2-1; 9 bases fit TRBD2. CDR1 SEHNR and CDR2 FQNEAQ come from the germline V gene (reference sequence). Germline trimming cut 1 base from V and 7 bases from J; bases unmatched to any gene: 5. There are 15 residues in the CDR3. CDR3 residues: CASSLGAGGKNEQFF. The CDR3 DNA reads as TGTGCCAGCAGCTTAGGGGCGGGGGGGAAGAATGAGCAGTTCTTC.

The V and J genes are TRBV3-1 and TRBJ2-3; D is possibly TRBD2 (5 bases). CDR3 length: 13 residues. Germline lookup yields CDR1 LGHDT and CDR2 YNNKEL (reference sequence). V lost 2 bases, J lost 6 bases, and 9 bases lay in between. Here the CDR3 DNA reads TGTGCCAGCAGCCAATGGAGGTCGGATACGCAGTATTTT. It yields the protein CASSQWRSDTQYF.

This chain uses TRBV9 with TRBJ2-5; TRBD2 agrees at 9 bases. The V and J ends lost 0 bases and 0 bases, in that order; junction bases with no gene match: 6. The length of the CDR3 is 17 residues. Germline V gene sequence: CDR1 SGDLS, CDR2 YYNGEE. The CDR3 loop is CASSVEGSGGYQETQYF. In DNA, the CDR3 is TGTGCCAGCAGCGTAGAGGGTAGCGGGGGCTACCAAGAGACCCAGTACTTC.

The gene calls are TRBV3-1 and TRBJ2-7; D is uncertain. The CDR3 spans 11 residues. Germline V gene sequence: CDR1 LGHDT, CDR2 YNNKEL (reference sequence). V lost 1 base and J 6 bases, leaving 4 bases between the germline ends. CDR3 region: CASSQAFEQYF. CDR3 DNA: TGTGCCAGCAGCCAAGCCTTCGAGCAGTACTTC.

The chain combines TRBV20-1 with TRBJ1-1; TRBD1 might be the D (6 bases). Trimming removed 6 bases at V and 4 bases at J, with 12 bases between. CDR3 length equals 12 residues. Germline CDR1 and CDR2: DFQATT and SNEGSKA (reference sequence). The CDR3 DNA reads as TGCAGTGCCATCCCAGGGGCCACTGAAGCTTTCTTT. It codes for CSAIPGATEAFF.

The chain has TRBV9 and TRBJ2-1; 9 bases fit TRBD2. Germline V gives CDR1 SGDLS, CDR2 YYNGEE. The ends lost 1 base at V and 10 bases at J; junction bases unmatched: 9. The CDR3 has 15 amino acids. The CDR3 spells CASSVQAGGGREQFF. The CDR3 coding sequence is TGTGCCAGCAGCGTACAAGCGGGGGGCGGGAGGGAGCAGTTCTTC.

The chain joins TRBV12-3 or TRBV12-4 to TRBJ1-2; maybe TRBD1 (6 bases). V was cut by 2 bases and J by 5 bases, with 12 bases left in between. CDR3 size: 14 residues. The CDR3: CASSLSDRTYGYTF. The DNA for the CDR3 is TGTGCCAGCAGTTTAAGCGACAGGACTTATGGCTACACCTTC.

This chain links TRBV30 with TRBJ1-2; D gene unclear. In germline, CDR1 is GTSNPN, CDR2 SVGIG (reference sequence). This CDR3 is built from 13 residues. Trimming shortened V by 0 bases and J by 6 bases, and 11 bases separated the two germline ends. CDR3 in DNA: TGTGCCTGGAGTGTACGGGGATTCGATGGCTACACCTTC. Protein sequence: CAWSVRGFDGYTF.

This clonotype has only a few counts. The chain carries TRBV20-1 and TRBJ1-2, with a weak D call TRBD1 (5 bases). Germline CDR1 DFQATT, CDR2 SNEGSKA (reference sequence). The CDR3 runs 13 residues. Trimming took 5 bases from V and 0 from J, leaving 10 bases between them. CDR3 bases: TGCAGTGCTGGGACTGTTGCTAACTATGGCTACACCTTC. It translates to CSAGTVANYGYTF.

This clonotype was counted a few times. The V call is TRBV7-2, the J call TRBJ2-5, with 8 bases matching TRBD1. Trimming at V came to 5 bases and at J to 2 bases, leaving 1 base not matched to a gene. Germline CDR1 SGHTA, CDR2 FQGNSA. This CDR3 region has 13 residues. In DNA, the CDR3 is TGTGCCAGCAGCCGACAGGGGCAAGAGACCCAGTACTTC. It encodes CASSRQGQETQYF.

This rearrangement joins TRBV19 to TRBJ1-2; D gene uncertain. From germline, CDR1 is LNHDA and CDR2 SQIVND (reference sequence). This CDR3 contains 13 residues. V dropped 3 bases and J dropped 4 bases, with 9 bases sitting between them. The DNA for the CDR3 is TGTGCCAGTAGTATCGGGGTCCTCTATGGCTACACCTTC. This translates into CASSIGVLYGYTF.

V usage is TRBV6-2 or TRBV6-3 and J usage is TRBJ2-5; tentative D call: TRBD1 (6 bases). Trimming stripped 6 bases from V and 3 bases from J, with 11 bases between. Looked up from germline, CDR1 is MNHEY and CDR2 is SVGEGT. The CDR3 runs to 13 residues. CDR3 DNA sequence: TGTGCCAGCAGACCACAGGGCGAAGAGACCCAGTACTTC. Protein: CASRPQGEETQYF.

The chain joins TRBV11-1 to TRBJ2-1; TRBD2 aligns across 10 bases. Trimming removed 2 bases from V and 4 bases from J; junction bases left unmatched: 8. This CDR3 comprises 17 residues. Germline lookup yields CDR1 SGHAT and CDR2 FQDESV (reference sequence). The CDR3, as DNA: TGTGCCAGCAGCTTAAGAAGAAGCGGGGGGGCTTACAATGAGCAGTTCTTC. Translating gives CASSLRRSGGAYNEQFF.

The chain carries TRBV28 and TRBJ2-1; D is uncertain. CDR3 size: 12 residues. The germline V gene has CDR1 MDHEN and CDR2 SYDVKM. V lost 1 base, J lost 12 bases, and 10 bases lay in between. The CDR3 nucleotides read TGTGCCAGCAGTTTATCTTCTAAATGGCAGTTCTTC. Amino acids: CASSLSSKWQFF.

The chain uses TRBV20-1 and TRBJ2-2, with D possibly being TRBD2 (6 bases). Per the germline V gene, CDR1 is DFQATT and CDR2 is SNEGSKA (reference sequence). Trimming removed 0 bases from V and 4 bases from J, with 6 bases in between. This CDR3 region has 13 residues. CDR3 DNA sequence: TGCAGTGCTAGAGAGGGGGGCACCGGGGAGCTGTTTTTT. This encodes CSAREGGTGELFF.

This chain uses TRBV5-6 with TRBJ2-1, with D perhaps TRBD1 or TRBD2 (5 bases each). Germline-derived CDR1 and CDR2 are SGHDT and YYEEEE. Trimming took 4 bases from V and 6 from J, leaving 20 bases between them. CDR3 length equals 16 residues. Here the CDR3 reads CASSPLGRTDSNEQFF. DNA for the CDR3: TGTGCCAGCAGCCCACTGGGACGGACGGACTCCAATGAGCAGTTCTTC.

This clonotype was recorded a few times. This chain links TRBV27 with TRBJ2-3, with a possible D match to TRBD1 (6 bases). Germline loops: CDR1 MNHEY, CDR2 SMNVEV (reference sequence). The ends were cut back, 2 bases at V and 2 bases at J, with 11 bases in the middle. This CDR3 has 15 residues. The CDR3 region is CASSLLGGPTDTQYF. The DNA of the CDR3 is TGTGCCAGCAGTTTACTAGGGGGACCCACAGATACGCAGTATTTT.

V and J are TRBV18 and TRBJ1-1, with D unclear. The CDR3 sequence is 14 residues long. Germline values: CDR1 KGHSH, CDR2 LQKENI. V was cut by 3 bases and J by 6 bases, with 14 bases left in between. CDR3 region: CASSPSVIQAEAFF. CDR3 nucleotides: TGTGCCAGCTCACCCTCAGTCATCCAGGCTGAAGCTTTCTTT.

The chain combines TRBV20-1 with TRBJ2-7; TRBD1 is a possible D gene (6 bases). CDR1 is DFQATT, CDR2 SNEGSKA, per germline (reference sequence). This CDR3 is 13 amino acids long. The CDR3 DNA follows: TGCAGCCCTAGAACTCAGGGGAAGTACGAGCAGTACTTC. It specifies CSPRTQGKYEQYF.

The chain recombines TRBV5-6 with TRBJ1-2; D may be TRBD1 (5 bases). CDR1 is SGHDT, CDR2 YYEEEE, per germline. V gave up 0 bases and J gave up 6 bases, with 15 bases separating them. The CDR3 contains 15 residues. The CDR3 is CASSLETGYNNGYTF. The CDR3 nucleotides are TGTGCCAGCAGCTTGGAAACAGGTTACAATAATGGCTACACCTTC. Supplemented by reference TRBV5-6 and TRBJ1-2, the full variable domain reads DAGVTQSPTHLIKTRGQQVTLRCSPKSGHDTVSWYQQALGQGPQFIFQYYEEEERQRGNFPDRFSGHQFPNYSSELNVNALLLGDSALYLCASSLETGYNNGYTFGSGTRLTVV.

CDR3 sequence reads: CAISVTSGGAYTDTQYF. The CDR3 DNA reads TGTGCCATCAGTGTGACTAGCGGGGGGGCCTACACAGATACGCAGTATTTT. The chain carries TRBV10-3 and TRBJ2-3; the match to TRBD2 covers 14 bases. J was trimmed by 2 bases and V by 4 bases; bases with no gene match: 5. The CDR3 consists of 17 residues. Germline CDR1 ENHRY, CDR2 SYGVKD.

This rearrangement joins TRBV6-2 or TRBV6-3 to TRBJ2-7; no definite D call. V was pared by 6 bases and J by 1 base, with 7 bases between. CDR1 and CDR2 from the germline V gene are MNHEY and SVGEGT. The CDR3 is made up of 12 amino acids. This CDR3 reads CASRSESYEQYF. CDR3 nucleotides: TGTGCCAGCAGATCCGAGTCCTACGAGCAGTACTTC.

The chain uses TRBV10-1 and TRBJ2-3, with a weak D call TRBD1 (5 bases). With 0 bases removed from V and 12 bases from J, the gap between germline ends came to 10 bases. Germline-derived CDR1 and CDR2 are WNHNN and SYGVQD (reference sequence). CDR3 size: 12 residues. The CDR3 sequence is CASSESTGGQYF. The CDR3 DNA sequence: TGCGCCAGCAGTGAGTCCACAGGCGGACAGTATTTT.

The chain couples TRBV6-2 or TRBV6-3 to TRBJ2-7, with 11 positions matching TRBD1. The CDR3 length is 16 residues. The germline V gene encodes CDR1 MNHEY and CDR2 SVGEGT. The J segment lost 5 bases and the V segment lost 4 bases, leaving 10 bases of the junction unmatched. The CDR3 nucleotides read TGTGCCAGCAGTTGGACGCGACGGACAGGGGGCGACGAGCAGTACTTC. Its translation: CASSWTRRTGGDEQYF.

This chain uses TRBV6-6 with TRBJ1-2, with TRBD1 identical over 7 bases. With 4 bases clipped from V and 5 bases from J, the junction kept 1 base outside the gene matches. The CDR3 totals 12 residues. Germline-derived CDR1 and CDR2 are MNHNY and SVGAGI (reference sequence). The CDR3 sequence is CASSSTGYGYTF. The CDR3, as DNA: TGTGCCAGCAGTTCGACAGGGTATGGCTACACCTTC.

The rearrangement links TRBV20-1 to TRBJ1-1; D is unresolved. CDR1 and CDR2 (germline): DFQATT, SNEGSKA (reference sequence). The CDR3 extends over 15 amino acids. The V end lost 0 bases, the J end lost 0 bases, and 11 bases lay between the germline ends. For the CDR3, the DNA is TGCAGTGCTAGAGAGGGTTCACAGATGAACACTGAAGCTTTCTTT. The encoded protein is CSAREGSQMNTEAFF.